This T cell receptor (beta chain) was recovered during a study of blood T cell repertoires in COVID-19. For the study at large: From T cells, B-cell-depleted T cells, or PBMCs came the material, which was cDNA or gDNA.

The CDR3 is 15 residues long. The V end lost 3 bases, the J end lost 1 base, and 12 bases lay between the germline ends. Germline CDR1 and CDR2: KGHSH and LQKENI. Cohort 3 recovery required two negative PCRs, clearance, or symptom resolution. How the authors handled the data: Reference gene primer amplification gave nucleated cell count estimates. Assay: immunoSEQ multiplex PCR; the TCRdb copy retains only in-frame clones and omits some. The DNA was the basis for D and trimming; V, J and clone size are from that table. The sample shows roughly 300,000 clones, more than 80% of them seen only once. The chain links TRBV18 to TRBJ1-1; D remains unclear. The sample comprised PBMCs or T cells enriched from blood (not recorded which). The sequence was collected from a woman aged 25 to 39 who had recovered from COVID-19. The CDR3 nucleotides are TGTGCCAGCTCACCTAACGGTTACGGGAACACTGAAGCTTTCTTT. It yields the protein CASSPNGYGNTEAFF.